A selection of T cell receptor beta chains follows, all from one sample in a study of patients and donors after allogeneic stem cell transplantation. TCRdb re-called the RT-PCR reads through MiXCR, storing one row per CDR3 protein. The sample carries approximately 200,000 distinct CDR3 sequences, more than 35% recorded once. Input material: blood, either unsorted or a sorted T cell fraction (not recorded which). All receptors derive from a human donor who was either an allogeneic HSCT recipient or a stem cell or donor lymphocyte infusion donor (not recorded which). It is not recorded whose cells these are; they may come from a transplant donor. Both conserved end residues are part of each CDR3.

>TRBV24-1|TRBJ1-1
CVTVLPGVGTEAFF
>TRBV15|TRBJ1-5
CATSRLGDIGNQPQHF
>TRBV4-3|TRBJ2-7
CASSQDKGYEQYF
>TRBV7-2|TRBJ2-1
CASSLSGGGSYNEQFF
>TRBV7-7|TRBJ1-4
CASSLDPESEKLFF
>TRBV4-1|TRBJ1-3
CASSRLRGAGNTIYF
>TRBV19|TRBJ2-3
CASNLRRGETSTDTQYF
>TRBV15|TRBJ1-2
CATSRETRAISYGYTF
>TRBV7-3|TRBJ2-3
CASSSSGSTWDTQYF
>TRBV3-1|TRBJ1-2
CASSPLQGRSYTF
>TRBV12-3/TRBV12-4|TRBJ2-3
CASSDSTDTQYF
>TRBV20-1|TRBJ2-7
CSARGRLHGPIHYEQYF
>TRBV5-4|TRBJ1-6
CASSLEAARNSPLHF
>TRBV12-3/TRBV12-4|TRBJ2-4
CASSRHRGPQYF
>TRBV5-1|TRBJ2-1
CASSWGRNPYNEQFF
>TRBV20-1|TRBJ1-1
CSAHVRSHTEAFF
>TRBV4-2|TRBJ2-7
CASSHLNEQYF
>TRBV15|TRBJ2-2
CATSPGTGSRTGELFF
>TRBV3-1|TRBJ1-6
CASSPRQHNSPLHF
>TRBV20-1|TRBJ1-6
CSAGGQGVYNSPLHF
>TRBV6-6|TRBJ2-3
CASIRSSTDTQYF
>TRBV4-3|TRBJ1-2
CASSQDIVRTAVYGYTF
>TRBV6-1|TRBJ1-4
CASSEAVGGPNEKLFF
>TRBV29-1|TRBJ1-1
CSVMGTELNTEAFF
>TRBV7-2|TRBJ1-5
CASSFLGVGNQPQHF
>TRBV4-1|TRBJ1-1
CASSPSRTGVMNTEAFF
>TRBV4-3|TRBJ1-2
CASSQELRMWDREYGYTF
>TRBV15|TRBJ1-1
CATSLKGGNTEAFF
>TRBV6-5|TRBJ1-5
CASRRGGGQPQHF
>TRBV6-1|TRBJ1-2
CASRYLGTVDGYTF
>TRBV7-9|TRBJ1-6
CASRPTGESPLHF
>TRBV12-3/TRBV12-4|TRBJ1-3
CASTAVGALGNTIYF
>TRBV29-1|TRBJ2-7
CSVEDANRGREQYF
>TRBV5-1|TRBJ1-2
CASSSGLSNYGYTF
>TRBV6-7|TRBJ2-7
CASSFPDGDYEQYF
>TRBV10-3|TRBJ2-3
CAISGTSGGHADTQYF
>TRBV20-1|TRBJ1-2
CSASGFETEVLYGYTF
>TRBV3-1|TRBJ2-5
CASSQDWAPRTQYF
>TRBV20-1|TRBJ2-1
CSASPAGRPYNEQFF
>TRBV7-2|TRBJ1-2
CASSLNGGQNYGYTF
>TRBV29-1|TRBJ1-4
CSDKLWVGASVEKLFF
>TRBV29-1|TRBJ2-3
CSVEGQGGDTQYF
>TRBV4-3|TRBJ2-2
CASSQGRANTGELFF
>TRBV6-5|TRBJ1-4
CASRLGTSYATNEKLFF
>TRBV20-1|TRBJ1-1
CSAAGTVNTEAFF
>TRBV7-9|TRBJ1-6
CASSLLTVSPLHF
>TRBV25-1|TRBJ2-7
CASSEGGTGSYEQYF
>TRBV7-9|TRBJ2-7
CASSLSYEQYF
>TRBV4-1|TRBJ1-1
CASSHRTGTEAFF
>TRBV3-1|TRBJ1-5
CASSLAGAAGNQPQHF
>TRBV20-1|TRBJ2-3
CSASGLAGGPRYISDTQYF
>TRBV27|TRBJ1-2
CASSSPLTGHYGYTF
>TRBV15|TRBJ2-7
CATSRDLSYEQYF
>TRBV12-3/TRBV12-4|TRBJ1-3
CASSLGTVSGNTIYF